The 11 T cell receptor beta chains given below trace back to one sample, sequenced in a study of blood T cell repertoires in COVID-19. Measured with immunoSEQ multiplex PCR; TCRdb has only the in-frame clones, and not every one. The table records some 82,000 clones, around 92% of them present only once. Material for sequencing was peripheral blood. Every receptor here comes from a woman between 50 and 59 years old in a cohort sampled during active COVID-19.

The chain couples TRBV3-1 (or the pseudogene TRBV3-2) to TRBJ1-1, with D possibly being TRBD1 (6 bases). The V and J ends lost 1 base and 5 bases respectively, with 14 bases between them. CDR3 length: 15 amino acids. Germline V gives CDR1 LGHDT, CDR2 YNNKEL (reference sequence). CDR3: CASSQGVVRGTEAFF. In nucleotides, the CDR3 is TGTGCCAGCAGCCAAGGGGTGGTCAGGGGTACTGAAGCTTTCTTT.

The chain is built from TRBV7-3 and TRBJ2-1; TRBD2 matches 8 bases. Germline V gene sequence: CDR1 SGHTA, CDR2 FQGTGA. Losses at the gene ends were 4 bases for V and 7 bases for J; bases not matched to a gene: 12. The CDR3 has 16 amino acids. CDR3: CASSSRAGGSRNEQFF. CDR3 DNA sequence: TGTGCCAGCAGCTCCCGGGCGGGGGGATCTCGGAATGAGCAGTTCTTC. Combining the CDR3 with reference TRBV7-3 and TRBJ2-1 gives the whole variable domain GAGVSQTPSNKVTEKGKYVELRCDPISGHTALYWYRQSLGQGPEFLIYFQGTGAADDSGLPNDRFFAVRPEGSVSTLKIQRTERGDSAVYLCASSSRAGGSRNEQFFGPGTRLTVL.

This rearrangement joins TRBV25-1 to TRBJ1-2, with TRBD1 as a possible D gene (5 bases). Germline lookup yields CDR1 MGHDK and CDR2 SYGVNS. The CDR3 is made up of 12 amino acids. Trimming stripped 5 bases from V and 8 bases from J, with 12 bases between. The CDR3 here is CASSQGLRGYTF. CDR3 coding DNA: TGTGCCAGCAGTCAGGGACTGAGAGGCTACACCTTC.

This chain connects TRBV28 to TRBJ2-6; TRBD1 agrees at 7 bases. The CDR3 loop spans 17 amino acids. CDR1 is MDHEN and CDR2 is SYDVKM in the germline V gene. V was pared by 5 bases and J by 0 bases, with 7 bases of the junction left unmatched. The CDR3, as DNA: TGTGCCAGCAGTCCTACAGGGGCCCTCTCTGGGGCCAACGTCCTGACTTTC. Translated, it gives CASSPTGALSGANVLTF.

This clone showed up just once. V usage is TRBV6-6 and J usage is TRBJ1-2; D perhaps matches TRBD1 (5 bases). The CDR3 covers 13 residues. In germline, CDR1 is MNHNY, CDR2 SVGAGI (reference sequence). V lost 4 bases and J lost 2, with 8 bases in between. Here the CDR3 reads CASSLAGNYGYTF. CDR3 bases: TGTGCCAGCAGTTTAGCAGGGAACTATGGCTACACCTTC.

The chain links TRBV5-1 to TRBJ2-1; possibly TRBD1 for D (6 bases). The ends were cut back, 2 bases at V and 7 bases at J, with 16 bases in the middle. The germline V gene encodes CDR1 SGHRS and CDR2 YFSETQ. CDR3 size: 15 residues. The CDR3 protein is CASSFFDRTDNEQFF. The DNA of the CDR3 is TGCGCCAGCAGCTTTTTCGACAGGACGGATAATGAGCAGTTCTTC.

The chain carries TRBV4-1 and TRBJ2-6; no reliable D call. Between the trimmed V and J ends, which lost 0 bases and 4 bases, there was a span of 10 bases. The germline V gene has CDR1 MGHRA and CDR2 YSYEKL. This CDR3 spans 16 amino acids. DNA for the CDR3: TGCGCCAGCAGCCAAGAGGTCAGGTCCGGGGCCAACGTCCTGACTTTC. Its translation: CASSQEVRSGANVLTF.

V and J are TRBV28 and TRBJ2-5; TRBD1 matches at 9 bases. The CDR3 runs to 13 residues. J gave up 5 bases and V 6 bases, and 4 bases lay outside the gene matches. Germline V gene sequence: CDR1 MDHEN, CDR2 SYDVKM. The CDR3 sequence is CASRTGGQETQYF. The CDR3 DNA follows: TGTGCCAGCAGAACAGGGGGCCAGGAGACCCAGTACTTC.

The chain has TRBV3-1 (or the pseudogene TRBV3-2) and TRBJ1-1; D might be TRBD1 (6 bases). V was pared by 3 bases and J by 0 bases, with 11 bases between. Per the germline V gene, CDR1 is LGHDT and CDR2 is YNNKEL (reference sequence). The CDR3 sequence is 15 residues long. The CDR3 loop is CASSHTGPMNTEAFF. DNA for the CDR3: TGTGCCAGCAGCCATACAGGGCCTATGAACACTGAAGCTTTCTTT.

The chain links TRBV19 to TRBJ1-4, with a tentative D call TRBD1 (5 bases). The CDR3 is 14 residues long. From germline, CDR1 is LNHDA and CDR2 SQIVND (reference sequence). With 5 bases removed from V and 5 bases from J, the gap between germline ends came to 12 bases. In DNA form, the CDR3 reads TGTGCCAGTAGTCTAATAGACAGAAATGAAAAACTGTTTTTT. This gives the protein CASSLIDRNEKLFF.

The V and J genes are TRBV7-9 and TRBJ1-6, with 7 bases identical to TRBD1. This CDR3 spans 16 amino acids. Germline CDR1 and CDR2: SEHNR and FQNEAQ (reference sequence). The V segment lost 0 bases and the J segment 7 bases; nucleotides outside the gene matches: 6. The CDR3 coding sequence is TGTGCCAGCAGCTTAGCGCTTGACAGGGTGAATTCACCCCTCCACTTT. Protein: CASSLALDRVNSPLHF.